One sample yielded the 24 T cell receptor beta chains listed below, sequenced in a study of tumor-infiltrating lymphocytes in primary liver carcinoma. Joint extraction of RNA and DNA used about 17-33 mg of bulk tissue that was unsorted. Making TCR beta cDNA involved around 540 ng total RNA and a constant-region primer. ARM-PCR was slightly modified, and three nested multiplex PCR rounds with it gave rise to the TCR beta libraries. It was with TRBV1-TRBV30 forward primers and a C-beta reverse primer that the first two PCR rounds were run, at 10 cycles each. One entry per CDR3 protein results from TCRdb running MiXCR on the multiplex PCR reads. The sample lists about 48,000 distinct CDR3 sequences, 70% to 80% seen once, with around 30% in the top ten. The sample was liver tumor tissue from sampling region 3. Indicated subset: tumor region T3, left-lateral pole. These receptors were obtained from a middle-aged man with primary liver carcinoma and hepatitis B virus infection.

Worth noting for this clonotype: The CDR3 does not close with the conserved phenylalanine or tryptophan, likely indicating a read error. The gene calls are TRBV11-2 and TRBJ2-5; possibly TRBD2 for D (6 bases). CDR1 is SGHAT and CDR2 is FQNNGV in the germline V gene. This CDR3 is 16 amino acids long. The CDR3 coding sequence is TGTGCCAGCAAATCCCGGGACTCGGCCCACCAAGAGATCCAGTACTCC. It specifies CASKSRDSAHQEIQYS.

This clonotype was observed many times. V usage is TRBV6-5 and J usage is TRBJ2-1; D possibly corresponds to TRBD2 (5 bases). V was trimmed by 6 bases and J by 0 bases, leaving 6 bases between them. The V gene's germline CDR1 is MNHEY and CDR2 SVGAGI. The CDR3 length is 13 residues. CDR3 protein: CASRGSSYNEQFF. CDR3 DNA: TGTGCCAGCAGGGGGAGCTCCTACAATGAGCAGTTCTTC.

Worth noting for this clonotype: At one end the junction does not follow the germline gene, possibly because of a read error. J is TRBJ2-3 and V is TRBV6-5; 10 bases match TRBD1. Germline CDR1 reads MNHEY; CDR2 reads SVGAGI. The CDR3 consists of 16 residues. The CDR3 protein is CASSSDRGRVTDTQYF. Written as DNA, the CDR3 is TGTGCCAGCAGTTCAGACAGGGGGCGAGTTACAGATACGCAATATTTT.

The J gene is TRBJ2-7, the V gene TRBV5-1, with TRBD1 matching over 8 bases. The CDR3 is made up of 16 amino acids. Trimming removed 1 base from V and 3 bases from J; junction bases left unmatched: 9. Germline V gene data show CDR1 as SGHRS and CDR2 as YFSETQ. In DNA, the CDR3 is TGCGCCAGCAGCTTGACCACGGACAGGGCATTCTACGAGCAGTACTTC. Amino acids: CASSLTTDRAFYEQYF.

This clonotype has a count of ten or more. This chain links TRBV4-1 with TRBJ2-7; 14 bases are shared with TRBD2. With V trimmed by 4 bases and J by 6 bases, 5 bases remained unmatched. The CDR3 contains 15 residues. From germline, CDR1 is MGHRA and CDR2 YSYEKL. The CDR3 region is CASSPTSGRAGEQYF. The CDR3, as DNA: TGCGCCAGCAGCCCGACTAGCGGGAGGGCGGGCGAGCAGTACTTC.

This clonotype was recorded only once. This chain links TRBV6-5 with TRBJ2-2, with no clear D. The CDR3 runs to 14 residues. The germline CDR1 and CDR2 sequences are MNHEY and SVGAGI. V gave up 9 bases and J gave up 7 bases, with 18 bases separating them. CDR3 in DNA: TGTGCCAGTAAATCGTCAGCGCGGATCGGGGAGCTGTTTTTT. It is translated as CASKSSARIGELFF.

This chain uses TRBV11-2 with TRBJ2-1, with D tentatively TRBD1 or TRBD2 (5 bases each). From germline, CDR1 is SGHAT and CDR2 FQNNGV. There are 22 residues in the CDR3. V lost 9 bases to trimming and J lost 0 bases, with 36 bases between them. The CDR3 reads CASSLSCRGPEKQVRSYNEQFF. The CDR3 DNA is TGTGCCAGTAGCCTCTCCTGCCGGGGTCCCGAGAAACAGGTTCGCTCCTACAATGAGCAGTTCTTC.

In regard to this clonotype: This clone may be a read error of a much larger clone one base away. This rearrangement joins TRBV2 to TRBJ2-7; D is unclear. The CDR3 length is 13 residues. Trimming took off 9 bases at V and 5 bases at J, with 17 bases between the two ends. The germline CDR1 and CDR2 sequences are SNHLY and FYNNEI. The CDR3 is CASSPVSGDEQYF. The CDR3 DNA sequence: TGTGCCAGTAGCCCAGTGTCCGGCGACGAGCAGTACTTC.

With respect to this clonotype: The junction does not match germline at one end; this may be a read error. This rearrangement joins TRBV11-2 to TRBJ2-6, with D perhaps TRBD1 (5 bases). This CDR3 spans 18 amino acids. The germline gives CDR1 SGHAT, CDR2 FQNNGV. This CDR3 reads CASSLGPGHSSGANALTF. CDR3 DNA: TGTGCCAGCAGCTTAGGGCCAGGACACAGCTCTGGGGCCAACGCCCTGACCTTC.

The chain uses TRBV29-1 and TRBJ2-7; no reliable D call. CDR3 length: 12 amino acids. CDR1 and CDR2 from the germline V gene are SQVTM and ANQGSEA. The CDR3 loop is CSIRAFTYEQYF. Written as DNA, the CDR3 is TGCAGTATTCGGGCCTTTACCTACGAGCAGTACTTC.

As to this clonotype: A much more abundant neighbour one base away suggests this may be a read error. CDR3 nucleotides: TGTGCCAGTCATCAGGGGATCACTGAAGCTTTCTTT. Residues: CASHQGITEAFF. This chain connects TRBV19 to TRBJ1-1, with D tentatively TRBD1 (6 bases). The CDR3 spans 12 residues. Trimming removed 8 bases at V and 4 bases at J, with 11 bases between. Germline CDR1 is LNHDA and CDR2 is SQIVND (reference sequence).

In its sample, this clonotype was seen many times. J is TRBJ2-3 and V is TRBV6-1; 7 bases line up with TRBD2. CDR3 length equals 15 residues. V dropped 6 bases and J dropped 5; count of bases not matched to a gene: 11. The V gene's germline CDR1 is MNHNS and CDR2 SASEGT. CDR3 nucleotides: TGTGCCAGCAGCTTGGAGGGGAGGGCGTTAGATACGCAGTATTTT. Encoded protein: CASSLEGRALDTQYF.

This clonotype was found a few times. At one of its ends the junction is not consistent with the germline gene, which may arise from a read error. The CDR3 reads CANSQYSGGGYEQYF. The CDR3 coding sequence is TGTGCTAACAGCCAATATTCGGGAGGGGGCTACGAGCAGTATTTC. The rearrangement uses TRBV11-2 and TRBJ2-7; maybe TRBD2 (8 bases). The CDR3 has 15 amino acids. From germline, CDR1 is SGHAT and CDR2 FQNNGV.

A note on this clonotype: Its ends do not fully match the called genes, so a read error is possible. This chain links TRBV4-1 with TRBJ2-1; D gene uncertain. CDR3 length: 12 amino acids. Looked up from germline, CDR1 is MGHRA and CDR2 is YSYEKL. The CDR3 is CASNQAGTEQFF. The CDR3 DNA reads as TGCGCCAGCAACCAAGCAGGAACCGAGCAATTCTTC.

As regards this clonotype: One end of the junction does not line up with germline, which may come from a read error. The CDR3 protein is CASSPPTKGSTDTRYF. The CDR3 nucleotides are TGTGCCAGCAGCCCCCCGACTAAGGGCAGCACAGATACGCGGTATTTT. The chain couples TRBV11-2 to TRBJ2-3; possibly TRBD2 for D (5 bases). The germline V gene encodes CDR1 SGHAT and CDR2 FQNNGV. The CDR3 loop spans 16 amino acids.

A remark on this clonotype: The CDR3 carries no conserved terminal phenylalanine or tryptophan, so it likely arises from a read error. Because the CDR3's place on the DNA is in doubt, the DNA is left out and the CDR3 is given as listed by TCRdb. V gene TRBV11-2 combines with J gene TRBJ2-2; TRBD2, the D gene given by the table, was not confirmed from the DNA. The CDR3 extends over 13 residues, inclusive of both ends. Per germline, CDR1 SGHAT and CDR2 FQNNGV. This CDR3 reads CASSLPRCGELLY.

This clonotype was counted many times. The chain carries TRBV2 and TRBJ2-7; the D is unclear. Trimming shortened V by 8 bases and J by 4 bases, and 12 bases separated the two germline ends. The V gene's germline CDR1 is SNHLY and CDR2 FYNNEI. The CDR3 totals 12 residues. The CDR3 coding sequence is TGTGCCAGCTATATGGAAGAGTACGAGCAGTACTTC. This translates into CASYMEEYEQYF.

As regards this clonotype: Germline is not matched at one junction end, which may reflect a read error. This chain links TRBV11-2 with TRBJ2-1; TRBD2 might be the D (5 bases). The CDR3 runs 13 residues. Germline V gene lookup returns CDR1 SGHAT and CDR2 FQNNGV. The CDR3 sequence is CASNFEGYNEQFF. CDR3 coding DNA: TGTGCCAGCAACTTTGAGGGTTACAATGAGCAGTTTTTC.

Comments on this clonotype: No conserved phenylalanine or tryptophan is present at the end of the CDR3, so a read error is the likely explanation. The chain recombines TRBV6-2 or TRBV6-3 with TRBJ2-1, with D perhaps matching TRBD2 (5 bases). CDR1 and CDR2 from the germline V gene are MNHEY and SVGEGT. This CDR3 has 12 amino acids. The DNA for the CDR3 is TGTGACAGCAGCCACCTAGCAAGTGAGCAGTTCTTA. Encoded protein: CDSSHLASEQFL.

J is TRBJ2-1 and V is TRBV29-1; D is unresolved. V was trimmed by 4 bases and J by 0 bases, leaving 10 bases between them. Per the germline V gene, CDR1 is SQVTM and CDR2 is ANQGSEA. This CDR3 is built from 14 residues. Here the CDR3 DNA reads TGCAGCGTTGTGGAGAACTTCTCCTACAATGAGCAGTTCTTC. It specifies CSVVENFSYNEQFF.

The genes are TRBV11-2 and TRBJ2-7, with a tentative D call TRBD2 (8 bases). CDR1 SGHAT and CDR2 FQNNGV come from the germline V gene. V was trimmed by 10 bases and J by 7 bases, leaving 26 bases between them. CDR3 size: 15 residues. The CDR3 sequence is CANRQYSGGGYEQYF. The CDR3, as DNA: TGTGCCAACCGCCAATATTCGGGAGGGGGCTATGAGCAGTACTTC.

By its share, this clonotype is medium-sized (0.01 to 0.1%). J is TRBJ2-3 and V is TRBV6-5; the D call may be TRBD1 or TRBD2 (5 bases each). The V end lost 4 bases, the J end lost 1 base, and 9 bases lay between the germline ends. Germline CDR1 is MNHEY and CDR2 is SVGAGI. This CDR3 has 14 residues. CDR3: CASSWDGRTDTQYF. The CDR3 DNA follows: TGTGCCAGCAGTTGGGACGGACGCACAGATACGCAGTATTTT.

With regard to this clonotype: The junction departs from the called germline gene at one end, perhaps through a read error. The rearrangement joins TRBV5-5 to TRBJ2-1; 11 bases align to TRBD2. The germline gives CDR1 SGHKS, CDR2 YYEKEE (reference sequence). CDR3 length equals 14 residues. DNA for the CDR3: TGTGCCAGCAACTTGACTAGCGGGGACAGTGAGCAGTTCTTC. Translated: CASNLTSGDSEQFF.

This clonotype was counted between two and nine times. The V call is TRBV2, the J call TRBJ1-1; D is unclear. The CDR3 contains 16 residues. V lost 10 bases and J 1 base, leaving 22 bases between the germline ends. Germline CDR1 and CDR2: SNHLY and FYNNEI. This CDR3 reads CAIFTIAGTPNTEAFF. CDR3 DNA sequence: TGTGCCATCTTCACCATAGCTGGAACCCCGAACACTGAAGCTTTCTTT.